This T cell receptor beta chain was profiled in a study of blood T cell repertoires in COVID-19. Study at large: Nucleic acid was either cDNA or gDNA, and it came from T cells, B-cell-depleted T cells, or PBMCs.

A Seattle source enrolled patients during active infection and followed them longitudinally. The CDR3 is made up of 15 amino acids. In germline, CDR1 is KGHDR, CDR2 SFDVKD. V lost 6 bases and J lost 4; bases outside the gene matches: 10. Only in-frame clones appear in the TCRdb table, and some are missing; sequencing was by immunoSEQ multiplex PCR. The table lists almost 250,000 clones, roughly 86% of them singletons. Sequencing used peripheral blood. This clonotype was sampled from a woman older than 75 with COVID-19, enrolled during active disease. This sequence joins TRBV24-1 and TRBJ2-5, with 7 bases that match TRBD2. CDR3 sequence: CATSSSDGGRETQYF. The CDR3 DNA sequence: TGTGCCACCAGTTCTTCTGACGGGGGGAGAGAGACCCAGTACTTC.